The rows below give T cell receptor beta chains drawn from one sample of a study of beta chain features in type 1 diabetes. Here immunoSEQ multiplex PCR was the method, and the copy in TCRdb shows in-frame clones only, minus some. The sample lists about 470,000 clones; over 25% were seen once. The specimen sequenced was naive CD4+ T cells from blood. These TCRs come from a man aged 18 to 35 in good health. Each CDR3 is given with its conserved first and last residue. A D gene is named only where the DNA matches it firmly. Expanded clones get a size class; other rows say once, few or many, or leave the size out.

d_call clone_size j_call v_call cdr3_nt cdr3_aa
- few TRBJ2-7 TRBV6-6 TGTGCCAGCAGGGAGCAGGGAATCTCCTACGAGCAGTACTTC CASREQGISYEQYF
TRBD1 - TRBJ2-1 TRBV27 TGTGCCAGTGCCCGGGACAGGGGATTCAATGAGCAGTTCTTC CASARDRGFNEQFF
- - TRBJ1-5 TRBV30 TGTGCCTGGGGACCGGCTAGCAATCAGCCCCAGCATTTT CAWGPASNQPQHF
TRBD1 few TRBJ1-2 TRBV5-1 TGCGCCAGCAGCCCGGACAGGGAGGTCTATGGCTACACCTTC CASSPDREVYGYTF
- - TRBJ1-4 TRBV29-1 TGCAGCGTTGAAGAGGGGGATGAAAAACTGTTTTTT CSVEEGDEKLFF
TRBD1 few TRBJ2-1 TRBV4-3 TGCGCCAGCAGCCGCCGGGACAGGTCCTACAATGAGCAGTTCTTC CASSRRDRSYNEQFF
TRBD1 - TRBJ2-7 TRBV29-1 TGCAGCGTTGACCAGGGGGCTTACGAGCAGTACTTC CSVDQGAYEQYF
- - TRBJ2-7 TRBV27 TGTGCCAGCAGTACCCGGGCAGGGGTCTCCTACGAGCAGTACTTC CASSTRAGVSYEQYF
TRBD1 few TRBJ1-5 TRBV7-9 TGTGCCAGCAGCTTAGGACAGGGGGCGGTTCAGCCCCAGCATTTT CASSLGQGAVQPQHF
- - TRBJ2-7 TRBV2 TGTGCCAGCAGTCCCCCCCGGGACTCCTACGAGCAGTACTTC CASSPPRDSYEQYF
TRBD2 few TRBJ2-1 TRBV7-7 TGTGCTAGCAGCCTCTCCCTAGCGGGAAGCAATGAGCAGTTCTTC CASSLSLAGSNEQFF
- - TRBJ1-2 TRBV30 TGTGCCTGGGCCGTTGGGTCTACGGGCTACACCTTC CAWAVGSTGYTF
- - TRBJ2-4 TRBV7-2 TGTGCCAGCAGCCGCGATATAGCCAAAAACATTCAGTACTTC CASSRDIAKNIQYF
- - TRBJ1-5 TRBV30 TGTGCCTGGAGTGTAGGGCCTCCTAGCAATCAGCCCCAGCATTTT CAWSVGPPSNQPQHF